These T cell receptor beta chains were read from a single sample in a study of shared clonotypes between healthy human individuals. Produced via immunoSEQ multiplex PCR; TCRdb's table is partial and in-frame only. The sample lists over a million clones, approximately 97% occurring once. Material for sequencing was naive CD4+ T cells sorted from blood. These receptors came from a man under 40 in good health. Both conserved end residues are part of each CDR3. Each record gives: CDR3 DNA, CDR3 protein, D gene, V gene, clone size, J gene. A D gene is named only where the DNA matches it firmly. Only some rows state a clone size, as once, few, many or a class for expanded clones.

TGTGCCAGCAGTAAGCCGGACAGCTACGAGCAGTACTTC | CASSKPDSYEQYF | - | TRBV25-1 | - | TRBJ2-7
TGTGCCAGCAGGGGACAGGGGGCTTATGAGCAGTTCTTC | CASRGQGAYEQFF | TRBD1 | TRBV6-6 | - | TRBJ2-1
TGCGCCAGCAGCCAAGGGGAGGGGTTGGACTATGGCTACACCTTC | CASSQGEGLDYGYTF | - | TRBV4-3 | - | TRBJ1-2
TGTGCCAGCAGCGTAGGTCTCAATGCAGGTTCCAGGACCGGGGAGCTGTTTTTT | CASSVGLNAGSRTGELFF | - | TRBV9 | - | TRBJ2-2
TGTGCCACAAGCGGGACTTTCTTTTCCTACAATGAGCAGTTCTTC | CATSGTFFSYNEQFF | TRBD2 | TRBV27 | once | TRBJ2-1
TGTGCCAGCAGCGATGCCCAGGGTCAGTACAATGAGCAGTTCTTC | CASSDAQGQYNEQFF | - | TRBV9 | - | TRBJ2-1
TGCGCCAGCAGCTCCGCCCAGGGACACCCCTACGAGCAGTACTTC | CASSSAQGHPYEQYF | - | TRBV5-1 | once | TRBJ2-7
TGCGCCAGCAGCACGGACGGGTTCCCCAGCACAGATACGCAGTATTTT | CASSTDGFPSTDTQYF | - | TRBV5-1 | - | TRBJ2-3
TGTGCCAGCAGCGTAGCTTTGGGGGAGACCCAGTACTTC | CASSVALGETQYF | - | TRBV9 | - | TRBJ2-5
TGCGCCAGCTCTCCCGGGAGTAATGAGACCCAGTACTTC | CASSPGSNETQYF | - | TRBV4-3 | - | TRBJ2-5
TGTGCCAGCAGCGGGTATGGCGGGACTCCTGGCACAGATACGCAGTATTTT | CASSGYGGTPGTDTQYF | - | TRBV9 | once | TRBJ2-3
TGTGCCAGCGGACAGGGGACCACTGAAGCTTTCTTT | CASGQGTTEAFF | TRBD1 | TRBV6-6 | - | TRBJ1-1
TGTGCCAGCAGCTTGGCCTTAGCGGAGCAGTTCTTC | CASSLALAEQFF | - | TRBV5-4 | - | TRBJ2-1
TGTGCCAGCAGCCCGGGGAGCGGGAGGGCAGGGGAGACCCAGTACTTC | CASSPGSGRAGETQYF | TRBD2 | TRBV9 | - | TRBJ2-5
TGTGCCAGCAGCGCGGGGGACCCAGGGGTAGGGAATGAGCAGTTCTTC | CASSAGDPGVGNEQFF | - | TRBV9 | - | TRBJ2-1
TGTGCCACCAGACAGGGGGCCTCAGGCAATCAGCCCCAGCATTTT | CATRQGASGNQPQHF | TRBD1 | TRBV28 | - | TRBJ1-5
TGCGCCAGCAGCCCCGGACAGAACAATCAGCCCCAGCATTTT | CASSPGQNNQPQHF | - | TRBV4-1 | - | TRBJ1-5
TGTGCCAGCAGTCGACTCCTGGGGGCAGGGGTTAATGAGCAGTTCTTC | CASSRLLGAGVNEQFF | - | TRBV28 | - | TRBJ2-1
TGTGCCAGCTCACCACGGACCTTTACCGAGCAGTACTTC | CASSPRTFTEQYF | - | TRBV18 | - | TRBJ2-7
TGTGCCAGTTTCAAAGGGGGCCGGAATCAGCCCCAGCATTTT | CASFKGGRNQPQHF | TRBD1 | TRBV19 | - | TRBJ1-5
TGCGCCAGCAGCTTGGTCCTAGGCGGGTCCACAGATACGCAGTATTTT | CASSLVLGGSTDTQYF | - | TRBV5-1 | - | TRBJ2-3
TGTGCCACCAGCAGGGGAACCTACAATGAGCAGTTCTTC | CATSRGTYNEQFF | - | TRBV15 | - | TRBJ2-1
TGTGCCAGCAGTCCACCGGGACAGGGGATAGGACAGCCCCAGCATTTT | CASSPPGQGIGQPQHF | TRBD1 | TRBV28 | - | TRBJ1-5
TGTGCCATCACGGCCGGCGGGAGTACAATTACAGGCGAGCAGTACTTC | CAITAGGSTITGEQYF | TRBD2 | TRBV10-3 | - | TRBJ2-7
TGTGCCAGCGGTCCTAGCGGAGGAGATACGCAGTATTTT | CASGPSGGDTQYF | TRBD2 | TRBV9 | - | TRBJ2-3
TGTGCTAGTGGTTTGGAACAGGGTACCGAGCAGTACTTC | CASGLEQGTEQYF | - | TRBV12-5 | - | TRBJ2-7
TGTGCCAGCAGCTTGGGAAGACTAGCGGGGATGGGTGAGCAGTTCTTC | CASSLGRLAGMGEQFF | TRBD2 | TRBV11-2 | - | TRBJ2-1
TGTGCCACCAGCAGCCCCTTTTCCCCCGGGACAGAAAAAAACATTCAGTACTTC | CATSSPFSPGTEKNIQYF | TRBD1 | TRBV15 | - | TRBJ2-4
TGCGCCAGCAGCTTGCTGGACAGTGCCTACAATGAGCAGTTCTTC | CASSLLDSAYNEQFF | - | TRBV5-1 | - | TRBJ2-1
TGTGCCAGTAGTATAGCAGGGTTTCGGACTGAAGCTTTCTTT | CASSIAGFRTEAFF | - | TRBV19 | once | TRBJ1-1
TGTGCCAGCAGGGCGGGACACACTGAAGCTTTCTTT | CASRAGHTEAFF | - | TRBV2 | - | TRBJ1-1
TGTGCCAGTAGCCGACAGGGTTTGGACACTGAAGCTTTCTTT | CASSRQGLDTEAFF | TRBD1 | TRBV19 | - | TRBJ1-1
TGTGCCAGCTCACCGGGACAGGGGAGCGGGGATACAACTAATGAAAAACTGTTTTTT | CASSPGQGSGDTTNEKLFF | TRBD1 | TRBV18 | - | TRBJ1-4
TGCGCCAGCAGCTTCGGAGACAGCACCGGGGAGCTGTTTTTT | CASSFGDSTGELFF | - | TRBV5-1 | - | TRBJ2-2
TGTGCCATCAGTGATGGGGGACTAGCGGGAGGTGCTGAGCAGTTCTTC | CAISDGGLAGGAEQFF | TRBD2 | TRBV10-3 | - | TRBJ2-1
TGTGCCAGCACCTTAAACTGGGGTCCCTACGAGCAGTACTTC | CASTLNWGPYEQYF | - | TRBV28 | - | TRBJ2-7
TGTGCCAGCAGTGATGGCAGTTCCTACGAGCAGTACTTC | CASSDGSSYEQYF | - | TRBV2 | once | TRBJ2-7
TGTGCCAGCAGCGTGGAGTGGAGGGGGCTTGAGCAGTTCTTC | CASSVEWRGLEQFF | - | TRBV9 | - | TRBJ2-1
TGTGCCAGCAGAAGAGGCCCGGAAGCTTTCTTT | CASRRGPEAFF | - | TRBV6-5 | - | TRBJ1-1
TGTGCCAGCTCACCGTTTGTCCAGGGGGCAACTAATGAAAAACTGTTTTTT | CASSPFVQGATNEKLFF | TRBD1 | TRBV18 | - | TRBJ1-4
TGTGCCAGTAGTACTTCCAGATACGAGCAGTACTTC | CASSTSRYEQYF | - | TRBV19 | few | TRBJ2-7
TGCGCCAGCAGGGTTACGGGGTCGGAAAAACTGTTTTTT | CASRVTGSEKLFF | - | TRBV5-1 | - | TRBJ1-4
TGCGCCAGTCGGGTTGGAGGGGTACCGCAAGAGACCCAGTACTTC | CASRVGGVPQETQYF | - | TRBV5-1 | - | TRBJ2-5
TGTGCCAGCAGAAAGGGACGGAGCAATCAGCCCCAGCATTTT | CASRKGRSNQPQHF | - | TRBV2 | - | TRBJ1-5
TGTGCCAGCAGTCCGGGGACTATAGACTACGAGCAGTACTTC | CASSPGTIDYEQYF | TRBD2 | TRBV28 | once | TRBJ2-7